This T cell receptor beta chain was obtained from a study of blood T cell repertoires in COVID-19. Study-wide background: Collection of acute and convalescent COVID-19 samples took place in the United States, Italy and Spain. PBMCs, B-cell-depleted T cells, or T cells were the source of the cDNA or gDNA that made up the material.

How the authors handled the data: Reference gene primer amplification gave nucleated cell count estimates. Sequencing used immunoSEQ multiplex PCR; TCRdb keeps in-frame clones, though not all of them. V and J calls and clone size are copied from that table; D and trimming were computed from the DNA. The sample lists more than 250,000 clones; approximately 86% were seen once. CDR3 length: 15 residues. Per the germline V gene, CDR1 is SGDLS and CDR2 is YYNGEE. V was clipped by 4 bases and J by 3 bases; unmatched bases: 5. The receptor's source is a woman under 40 who had recovered from COVID-19. The V and J genes are TRBV9 and TRBJ1-3; TRBD1 aligns across 9 bases. The specimen was peripheral blood. As DNA, the CDR3 is TGTGCCAGCAGCCCACAGGGGGCTAGTGGAAACACCATATATTTT. Translating gives CASSPQGASGNTIYF.